These 32 T cell receptor beta chains were all obtained from the same sample, sequenced in a study of T-cell memory formation after mild COVID-19. TCRdb reanalysed the 5' RACE reads using MiXCR and keeps one entry per CDR3 protein. The table lists about 130,000 distinct CDR3 sequences, around 15% of them singletons. Source material: PBMCs or a T cell subset sorted from them (not recorded which). These receptors originate from a man aged 18 to 29 who had mild COVID-19 (a few samples of this study predate the infection). Cell type and time point are not known.

This chain joins TRBV29-1 and TRBJ2-2; D not certain. Between the trimmed V and J ends, which lost 3 bases and 7 bases, there was a span of 12 bases. The V gene's germline CDR1 is SQVTM and CDR2 ANQGSEA. The CDR3 length is 13 residues. CDR3 coding DNA: TGCAGCGTTGAGGACGACCCGGGCGGGGAGCTGTTTTTT. Amino acid sequence: CSVEDDPGGELFF.

This clonotype was counted at least ten times. V is TRBV20-1 and J is TRBJ2-5; D may match TRBD1 or TRBD2 (5 bases each). V shed 4 bases and J shed 1 base, with 16 bases lying between them. Germline-derived CDR1 and CDR2 are DFQATT and SNEGSKA (reference sequence). The CDR3 sequence is 15 residues long. CDR3 DNA sequence: TGCAGTGCTATGTTGTCCGGGACCTTCCAAGAGACCCAGTACTTC. Its protein product is CSAMLSGTFQETQYF.

This clonotype occurred a few times. The chain has TRBV5-4 and TRBJ2-3, with TRBD1 identical over 7 bases. The junction had 5 bases not matched to a gene; V was cut back by 2 bases and J by 5 bases. The CDR3 length is 14 residues. Looked up from germline, CDR1 is SGHNT and CDR2 is YYREEE (reference sequence). The chain's CDR3 is CASSFEGAGDTQYF. CDR3 coding DNA: TGTGCCAGCAGCTTCGAGGGGGCGGGAGATACGCAGTATTTT.

This clonotype was seen a handful of times. The rearrangement links TRBV6-4 to TRBJ2-2; D is unresolved. Germline loops: CDR1 MRHNA, CDR2 SNTAGT. This CDR3 spans 13 amino acids. V lost 0 bases and J 3 bases, leaving 2 bases between the germline ends. CDR3 coding DNA: TGTGCCAGCAGTGACTCAGACACCGGGGAGCTGTTTTTT. This codes for CASSDSDTGELFF.

This clonotype has a handful of counts. The chain uses TRBV5-1 and TRBJ1-1; maybe TRBD1 (6 bases). Germline V gives CDR1 SGHRS, CDR2 YFSETQ. V lost 0 bases, J lost 4 bases, and 13 bases lay in between. The CDR3 runs to 15 residues. Here the CDR3 DNA reads TGCGCCAGCAGCTTGGTTGGGGGGCCAACCACTGAAGCTTTCTTT. Translation gives CASSLVGGPTTEAFF.

This clonotype was observed a few times. V and J are TRBV29-1 and TRBJ2-2, with 8 positions matching TRBD2. The CDR3 is 11 amino acids. V shed 3 bases and J 14 bases; nucleotides not matched to a gene: 5. CDR1 and CDR2 (germline): SQVTM, ANQGSEA. CDR3 DNA sequence: TGCAGCGTTGACCGCGCGGGGGGACTGTTTTTT. Its translation: CSVDRAGGLFF.

V is TRBV19 and J is TRBJ2-7, with TRBD1 matching over 8 bases. Trimming took 4 bases from V and 2 from J; bases not matched to a gene: 7. Germline V gene lookup returns CDR1 LNHDA and CDR2 SQIVND (reference sequence). The CDR3 runs 15 residues. In DNA form, the CDR3 reads TGTGCCAGTAGTAGTGGACAGGGAGGAACCTACGAGCAGTACTTC. This sequence encodes CASSSGQGGTYEQYF.

The genes are TRBV5-1 and TRBJ2-3; a possible D gene is TRBD2 (5 bases). The V and J ends lost 6 bases and 0 bases respectively, with 17 bases between them. Germline CDR1 is SGHRS and CDR2 is YFSETQ. The CDR3 spans 16 residues. The CDR3 region is CASTRRLAGSTDTQYF. For the CDR3, the DNA is TGCGCCAGCACCCGCCGGCTAGCTGGTAGCACAGATACGCAGTATTTT.

The genes are TRBV14 and TRBJ1-6; 7 positions match TRBD1. The germline gives CDR1 SGHDN, CDR2 FVKESK. V lost 1 base to trimming and J lost 7 bases; unmatched junction nucleotides: 7. The CDR3 has 16 amino acids. In DNA form, the CDR3 reads TGTGCCAGCAGCCAAGTAACAGGGGTTAGGAATTCACCCCTCCACTTT. Its protein product is CASSQVTGVRNSPLHF.

V gene TRBV4-3 combines with J gene TRBJ2-3, with D hard to call. This CDR3 spans 13 amino acids. V lost 0 bases to trimming and J lost 8 bases, with 9 bases between them. CDR1 LGHNA and CDR2 YSLEER come from the germline V gene. This chain's CDR3 is CASSQDDSGTQYF. CDR3 nucleotide sequence: TGCGCCAGCAGCCAAGACGACTCGGGTACGCAGTATTTT.

This clonotype was detected ten times or more. The chain couples TRBV12-3 or TRBV12-4 to TRBJ2-1; 7 nucleotides agree with TRBD2. The CDR3 spans 14 residues. With 3 bases clipped from V and 10 bases from J, the junction kept 9 bases outside the gene matches. The CDR3 coding sequence is TGTGCCAGCAGTTTCTACGGCGGGGGTAGCGAGCAGTTCTTC. It yields the protein CASSFYGGGSEQFF.

V usage is TRBV7-2 and J usage is TRBJ2-2; 7 bases fit TRBD1. Unmatched junction bases numbered 2, after V lost 4 bases and J lost 6 bases. The CDR3 loop spans 13 amino acids. Germline V gene sequence: CDR1 SGHTA, CDR2 FQGNSA. The CDR3 region has the DNA TGTGCCAGCAGCTCCCAGGGGGCCGGGGAGCTGTTTTTT. It yields the protein CASSSQGAGELFF.

The V call is TRBV4-3, the J call TRBJ2-2; D possibly corresponds to TRBD1 (6 bases). The CDR3 length is 18 residues. The V gene lost 4 bases and the J gene lost 0 bases, with 18 bases spanning the gap. From germline, CDR1 is LGHNA and CDR2 YSLEER. CDR3: CASSPERPGATNTGELFF. The CDR3 nucleotides are TGCGCCAGCAGCCCTGAGAGACCAGGGGCTACGAACACCGGGGAGCTGTTTTTT.

This clonotype was counted only a few times. The J gene is TRBJ1-4, the V gene TRBV18, with D uncertain. In germline, CDR1 is KGHSH, CDR2 LQKENI. The CDR3 runs to 13 residues. V lost 1 base and J 7 bases, leaving 7 bases between the germline ends. This chain's CDR3 is CASSPQGAEKLFF. In DNA, the CDR3 is TGTGCCAGCTCACCACAGGGAGCTGAAAAACTGTTTTTT.

This clonotype showed up just a few times. The chain has TRBV4-1 and TRBJ2-3; D is ambiguous. From germline, CDR1 is MGHRA and CDR2 YSYEKL. The V gene lost 5 bases and the J gene lost 6 bases, with 9 bases spanning the gap. This CDR3 is built from 12 residues. The CDR3 nucleotides are TGCGCCAGCAGCAGATACCCCGATACGCAGTATTTT. Its protein product is CASSRYPDTQYF.

This clonotype was counted between two and nine times. CDR3 sequence: CASKRDLTDTQYF. As DNA, the CDR3 is TGTGCCAGCAAACGGGACCTCACAGATACGCAGTATTTT. The rearrangement joins TRBV6-2 or TRBV6-3 to TRBJ2-3; D may correspond to TRBD1 or TRBD2 (5 bases each). Germline-derived CDR1 and CDR2 are MNHEY and SVGEGT. The CDR3 runs to 13 residues. Between the trimmed V and J ends, which lost 7 bases and 2 bases, there was a span of 10 bases.

This clonotype was counted only a few times. The chain links TRBV10-3 to TRBJ2-1; 10 bases are shared with TRBD2. This CDR3 region has 13 residues. V was pared by 6 bases and J by 8 bases, with 4 bases of the junction left unmatched. The germline V gene has CDR1 ENHRY and CDR2 SYGVKD. The DNA for the CDR3 is TGTGCCATCAGCGAGCGGGGGGGCTATGAGCAGTTCTTC. Encoded protein: CAISERGGYEQFF.

The sample holds a few counts of this clonotype. This rearrangement joins TRBV12-3 or TRBV12-4 to TRBJ2-3, with 7 bases that match TRBD2. The CDR3 is 14 residues long. After removal of 7 bases from V and 2 bases from J, the junction contained 6 bases not matched to a gene. The CDR3 bases are TGTGCCAGCAAAGGGCGGGGGTTCACAGATACGCAGTATTTT. As protein: CASKGRGFTDTQYF.

This chain links TRBV7-6 with TRBJ2-5, with 9 bases fitting TRBD1. Germline loops: CDR1 SGHVS, CDR2 FNYEAQ. With 8 bases clipped from V and 5 bases from J, the junction kept 15 bases outside the gene matches. This CDR3 is 16 amino acids long. The CDR3 nucleotides are TGTGCCAGCCAGATCCCCCCACAGGGGGCGGGTGAGACCCAGTACTTC. Its translation: CASQIPPQGAGETQYF.

This sequence joins TRBV18 and TRBJ2-7; D possibly corresponds to TRBD1 (6 bases). From germline, CDR1 is KGHSH and CDR2 LQKENI. The CDR3 extends over 15 amino acids. V lost 2 bases and J 0 bases, leaving 11 bases between the germline ends. CDR3 in amino acids: CASSPGGRISYEQYF. The CDR3 DNA sequence: TGTGCCAGCTCACCAGGGGGCAGGATCTCCTACGAGCAGTACTTC.

This clonotype was seen only a few times. This chain uses TRBV4-3 with TRBJ2-3; perhaps TRBD1 as D (6 bases). This CDR3 has 17 residues. Between the trimmed V and J ends, which lost 0 bases and 5 bases, there was a span of 18 bases. Germline V gene data show CDR1 as LGHNA and CDR2 as YSLEER. The CDR3 DNA reads TGCGCCAGCAGCCAAGAAGGAACAGGGAAATGGAGAGATACGCAGTATTTT. Translation: CASSQEGTGKWRDTQYF.

This clonotype occurred a few times. The chain carries TRBV4-1 and TRBJ2-1; tentative D call: TRBD2 (7 bases). The CDR3 sequence is 14 residues long. With 3 bases removed from V and 5 bases from J, the gap between germline ends came to 11 bases. Germline V gives CDR1 MGHRA, CDR2 YSYEKL. Here the CDR3 reads CASSQQGRDNEQFF. The CDR3 DNA reads TGCGCCAGCAGCCAGCAGGGGAGGGACAATGAGCAGTTCTTC.

This clonotype was counted a few times. The V gene is TRBV7-2, the J gene TRBJ2-5; D tentatively fits TRBD1 or TRBD2 (5 bases each). The CDR3 loop spans 15 amino acids. In germline, CDR1 is SGHTA, CDR2 FQGNSA. V was shortened by 1 base and J by 7 bases, with 16 bases between the two germline ends. The CDR3 region is CASSLGDLTPGTQYF. CDR3 nucleotides: TGTGCCAGCAGCTTAGGGGACCTAACACCCGGGACCCAGTACTTC.

This clonotype was picked up a small number of times. The rearrangement links TRBV4-3 to TRBJ2-3, with D perhaps TRBD1 or TRBD2 (5 bases each). V lost 1 base and J 3 bases, leaving 20 bases between the germline ends. The CDR3 contains 18 residues. Germline loops: CDR1 LGHNA, CDR2 YSLEER. CDR3 DNA sequence: TGCGCCAGCAGCCAAGGGAACTCGGGACCGGAAGGGACAGATACGCAGTATTTT. This codes for CASSQGNSGPEGTDTQYF.

This clonotype has just a few counts. V is TRBV2 and J is TRBJ2-1; unclear D gene. CDR1 SNHLY and CDR2 FYNNEI come from the germline V gene. V gave up 4 bases and J gave up 5 bases, with 18 bases separating them. This CDR3 is built from 16 residues. The CDR3 protein is CASSGRSRLNHNEQFF. The CDR3, as DNA: TGTGCCAGCAGTGGTCGCAGCCGTCTAAATCACAATGAGCAGTTCTTC.

The CDR3 DNA sequence: TGTGCCAGCTCACAATGGACCGGGGAGGGTAATGAGCAGTTCTTC. Protein product: CASSQWTGEGNEQFF. The rearrangement links TRBV18 to TRBJ2-1, with 7 bases matching TRBD2. This CDR3 is 15 amino acids long. CDR1 and CDR2 from the germline V gene are KGHSH and LQKENI. The V gene end was trimmed by 4 bases and the J gene end by 7 bases; junction bases not matched to a gene: 10.

The V and J genes are TRBV7-9 and TRBJ1-1; 7 nucleotides match TRBD1. J was trimmed by 1 base and V by 4 bases; bases with no gene match: 9. Germline CDR1 is SEHNR and CDR2 is FQNEAQ (reference sequence). The length of the CDR3 is 16 residues. CDR3 sequence: CASSSDVTGKNTEAFF. As DNA, the CDR3 is TGTGCCAGCAGCTCCGACGTGACAGGGAAGAACACTGAAGCTTTCTTT. The whole variable domain, remainder taken from reference TRBV7-9 and TRBJ1-1, is DTGVSQNPRHKITKRGQNVTFRCDPISEHNRLYWYRQTLGQGPEFLTYFQNEAQLEKSRLLSDRFSAERPKGSFSTLEIQRTEQGDSAMYLCASSSDVTGKNTEAFFGQGTRLTVV.

The chain is built from TRBV12-3 or TRBV12-4 and TRBJ1-1; maybe TRBD1 (6 bases). Trimming removed 4 bases at V and 1 base at J, with 7 bases between. This CDR3 is 13 amino acids long. The CDR3 is CASSWTANTEAFF. DNA of the CDR3: TGTGCCAGCAGTTGGACAGCGAACACTGAAGCTTTCTTT.

The chain combines TRBV6-6 with TRBJ2-5; D is undetermined. This CDR3 spans 15 amino acids. Deletions cut 2 bases from V and 4 bases from J, with 14 bases between. Germline loops: CDR1 MNHNY, CDR2 SVGAGI (reference sequence). The CDR3 DNA reads TGTGCCAGCAGTTACGCCGGACCGAGAGGAGAGACCCAGTACTTC. Translation gives CASSYAGPRGETQYF.

There are a few counts of this clonotype. The chain is built from TRBV7-9 and TRBJ1-1, with D possibly being TRBD1 (6 bases). Looked up from germline, CDR1 is SEHNR and CDR2 is FQNEAQ (reference sequence). V dropped 1 base and J dropped 6 bases, with 9 bases sitting between them. The CDR3 runs 13 residues. The CDR3 protein is CASSLGQAAEAFF. CDR3 nucleotide sequence: TGTGCCAGCAGCTTAGGACAGGCGGCTGAAGCTTTCTTT.

With respect to this clonotype: The junction and the germline gene differ at one end; a read error may be behind it. The chain couples TRBV28 to TRBJ2-1; 7 bases line up with TRBD1. The CDR3 runs to 12 residues. Germline CDR1 MDHEN, CDR2 SYDVKM. CDR3 protein: CASSHKDRLWLF. The CDR3 nucleotides are TGTGCCAGCAGTCACAAGGACAGGCTGTGGCTCTTC.

V and J are TRBV9 and TRBJ2-1, with a possible D match to TRBD2 (6 bases). The V end lost 3 bases, the J end lost 10 bases, and 17 bases lay between the germline ends. This CDR3 spans 14 amino acids. From germline, CDR1 is SGDLS and CDR2 YYNGEE. The CDR3 sequence is CASSAGTPRGEQFF. CDR3 DNA sequence: TGTGCCAGCAGCGCCGGGACTCCCCGGGGAGAGCAGTTCTTC.